This T cell receptor beta chain appears in the sequencing data of a study of T cells in localized non-small cell lung cancer (dated by TCRdb to the early 2020s). For the study in its entirety: The study analyzed T cell repertoires of 200 to 250 early-stage NSCLC patients, comparing tumors and uninvolved tumor-adjacent lungs. The cohort consisted of 200 to 300 treatment-naive NSCLC patients whose localized lung tumors had been resected. Of the NSCLC patients, fewer than 150 were male and about a hundred were female, and the mean age was around 70 years.

The study at large found these results: Because multi-region tumor sequencing was not performed, intratumor heterogeneity could not be ruled out. Because the study design was exploratory, TCR variables were selected using unadjusted p-values without false-discovery rate correction. Higher T cell density in blood was associated with longer overall survival, whereas higher clonality in adjacent lung was associated with shorter survival. Uninvolved tumor-adjacent lung showed the highest T cell clonality, higher than tumor, which suggests more focused antigenic responses in the uninvolved tumor-adjacent lung. Of the top 100 tumor clones, a median of roughly 53 were detected in paired uninvolved adjacent lung; under 35 were also among that lung's top 100.

The immunoSEQ Assay was used to sequence TCR beta CDR3 regions from DNA. Per the source publication's procedure: To compute T cell density, TCR beta template counts were normalized to usable DNA, which was estimated by amplifying housekeeping genes. Using the preseqR package, richness was estimated by extrapolating to 120,000 templates for tissue samples and 400,000 templates for PBMC samples. Clonality was taken to be one minus Pielou's evenness. Tissue-enriched TCRs were identified through differential abundance testing performed on productive amino-acid clonotypes, with a minimum total count of 5 and an alpha of 0.1. The Jaccard Index and the Morisita Overlap Index were used to measure how much the repertoires overlapped between compartments. GLIPH clustered TCR beta CDR3s with public tetramer-defined viral CDR3s; viral motifs required at least three viral sequences plus V-gene enrichment. TCRdb limited this immuneACCESS table to in-frame rearrangements with V and J called. A share of clones is missing; checked studies link under half to unresolved V genes, and the rest is unexplained. That table supplies the V and J calls and clone size; D and trimming were determined from the DNA. In this sample the table shows some 90,000 clones, approximately 90% of which occur a single time. The top ten constitute approximately 15% of the sample.

The CDR3 sequence holds 15 residues, the cysteine and phenylalanine included. Only the CDR3 portion is preserved as DNA: 45 bases, with reading frame beginning at the first base. The junction carries 8 bases between V and J, which are trimmed by 4 bases and 0 bases respectively. Sequences SGDLS (CDR1) and YYNGEE (CDR2) are obtained from the germline V gene. At diagnosis, peripheral blood, uninvolved tumor-adjacent lung and tumor were collected and stored as a combination of fresh-frozen and FFPE material. For TCR repertoire profiling, blood samples were analyzed in the form of peripheral blood mononuclear cells. Comment on this clone: Its antigen remains unidentified. No base qualities exist here, and no much larger clone lies one base off it.

Here the sequenced sample was peripheral blood, taken before any cancer treatment. The V and J genes are TRBV9 and TRBJ2-6, with no D gene named confidently. The source is a man aged 40 to 69 with stage I squamous cell lung carcinoma. The CDR3 protein sequence reads: CASSLLGSGANVLTF. Here is the DNA: TGTGCCAGCAGCCTCCTCGGCTCTGGGGCCAACGTCCTGACTTTC.